Listed below are T cell receptor beta chains from one sample, sequenced in a study of persistence of HIV-infected CD4 T cells. Sequencing was performed with immunoSEQ multiplex PCR; in TCRdb, only in-frame clones are kept and a portion is missing. The table shows about 30,000 clones, with around 70% occurring only once. The antigens these receptors bind are not known. This specimen was CD4+ T cells sorted from PBMCs after approximately 19-hour stimulation, taken from a patient who received antiretroviral therapy. The origin of the receptors is an adult man with HIV who was CMV-seropositive. The CDR3 runs from the conserved cysteine through the conserved F or W. The order of the fields is clone size, J gene, D gene, V gene, CDR3 DNA, CDR3 protein. A D gene is named only where the DNA matches it firmly. A clone size is listed for some rows: how often the clone was seen (once, few, many), or a class if it is expanded.

size: -; J: TRBJ2-2; D: TRBD1; V: TRBV7-8; DNA: TGTGCCAGCAGCTTAGGGTCCGGGACAGGGGGCAAAGGTCGGGAGCTGTTTTTT; CDR3: CASSLGSGTGGKGRELFF
size: -; J: TRBJ2-7; D: TRBD1; V: TRBV4-2; DNA: TGTGCCAGCAGCCAAGCCGGGACAGCGATTTCCTACGAGCAGTACTTC; CDR3: CASSQAGTAISYEQYF
size: few; J: TRBJ1-3; D: -; V: TRBV10-1; DNA: TGCGCCAGCAGTGGGAGAAGCTCCTCGGGCGGAAACACCATATATTTT; CDR3: CASSGRSSSGGNTIYF
size: -; J: TRBJ2-4; D: -; V: TRBV5-6; DNA: TGTGCCAGCAGCCTTCCAGGACAACTAGCCAAAAACATTCAGTACTTC; CDR3: CASSLPGQLAKNIQYF
size: -; J: TRBJ2-3; D: TRBD1; V: TRBV5-1; DNA: TGCGCCAGCAGCTCTGGGACAGTCGCAGATACGCAGTATTTT; CDR3: CASSSGTVADTQYF
size: -; J: TRBJ2-7; D: TRBD1; V: TRBV10-3; DNA: TGTGCCATCAGTGAATGGGGACAGGGCGGCGAGCAGTACTTC; CDR3: CAISEWGQGGEQYF
size: -; J: TRBJ1-2; D: -; V: TRBV7-6; DNA: TGTGCCAGCAGCCGAAGACAGGACTATGGCTACACCTTC; CDR3: CASSRRQDYGYTF
size: once; J: TRBJ2-7; D: -; V: TRBV6-1; DNA: TGTGCCAGCAGTGAAGCCCCCCGGGGAACCTACGAGCAGTACTTC; CDR3: CASSEAPRGTYEQYF
size: -; J: TRBJ2-7; D: TRBD1; V: TRBV7-2; DNA: TGTGCCAGCAGCGTAAAGACAGGGTCCTACGAGCAGTACTTC; CDR3: CASSVKTGSYEQYF
size: few; J: TRBJ2-3; D: TRBD2; V: TRBV24-1; DNA: TGTGCCACCAGGGGAGGGGTGTCCTCAGATACGCAGTATTTT; CDR3: CATRGGVSSDTQYF
size: -; J: TRBJ2-7; D: -; V: TRBV6-5; DNA: TGTGCCAGCGGCAGGACCTACGAGCAGTACTTC; CDR3: CASGRTYEQYF
size: -; J: TRBJ1-3; D: TRBD1; V: TRBV28; DNA: TGTGCCAGCAGTTCGTCTCCCGGGACAGGGACCTCGGGCGGAAACACCATATATTTT; CDR3: CASSSSPGTGTSGGNTIYF
size: once; J: TRBJ1-2; D: -; V: TRBV10-3; DNA: TGTGCCAGCGGGCAAGCTAACTATGGCTACACCTTC; CDR3: CASGQANYGYTF
size: -; J: TRBJ2-7; D: -; V: TRBV14; DNA: TGTGCCAGCAGCCAAGCTCCCCGGGGCGAGCAGTACTTC; CDR3: CASSQAPRGEQYF